Here is one T cell receptor (beta chain) with its context. The antigen remains undetermined. The length of the CDR3 is 18 residues. V lost 5 bases, J lost 3 bases, and 12 bases stayed unmatched. Germline V gene data show CDR1 as SGHDT and CDR2 as YYEEEE. The table came from immunoSEQ multiplex PCR; TCRdb's copy has only in-frame clones and leaves some out. The table lists 30,000 to 40,000 clones, under 90% of them singletons, with more than 14% in the top ten. The source of the sample is a study of lymphopenia after photon versus proton radiotherapy. Findings and limits, study-wide: Post-nadir diversity loss with photons came from oligoclonal expansion, particularly CD8+ Temra cells. Survival link was tested only in deceased patients; proton benefit remains a possibility.

The clonotype originates from a woman aged 70-85 years with pancreatic cancer. The chain recombines TRBV5-6 with TRBJ2-2, with TRBD2 identical over 11 bases. Here the sequenced sample was peripheral blood, taken from a patient treated with proton-based radiotherapy. CDR3 nucleotide sequence: TGTGCCAGCAGGAATCTTTTTAGCGGGAGGGCCTACACCGGGGAGCTGTTTTTT. This gives the protein CASRNLFSGRAYTGELFF. Based on the CDR3 plus reference TRBV5-6 and TRBJ2-2, the full variable domain is DAGVTQSPTHLIKTRGQQVTLRCSPKSGHDTVSWYQQALGQGPQFIFQYYEEEERQRGNFPDRFSGHQFPNYSSELNVNALLLGDSALYLCASRNLFSGRAYTGELFFGEGSRLTVL.